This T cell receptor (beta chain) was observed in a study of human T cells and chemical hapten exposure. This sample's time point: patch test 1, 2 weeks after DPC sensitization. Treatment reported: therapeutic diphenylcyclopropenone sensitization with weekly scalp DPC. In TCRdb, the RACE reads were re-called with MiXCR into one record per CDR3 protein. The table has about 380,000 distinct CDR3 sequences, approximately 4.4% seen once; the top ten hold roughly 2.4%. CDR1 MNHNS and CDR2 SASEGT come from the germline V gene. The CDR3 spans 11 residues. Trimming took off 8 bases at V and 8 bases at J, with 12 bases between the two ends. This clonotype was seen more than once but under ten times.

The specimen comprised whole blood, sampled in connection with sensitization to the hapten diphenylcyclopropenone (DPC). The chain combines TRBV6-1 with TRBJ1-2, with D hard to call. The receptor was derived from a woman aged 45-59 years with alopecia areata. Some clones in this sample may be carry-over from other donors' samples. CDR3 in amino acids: CASSRGGGYTF. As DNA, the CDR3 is TGTGCCAGCTCTCGCGGTGGGGGCTACACCTTC.